The sequence of this T cell receptor (beta chain) was determined in a study of identical twins' blood T cells. About the research overall: Roughly 51 million reads covered roughly 6 alpha-chain and roughly 6 beta-chain libraries. Regarding the study as a whole: Top TCRbeta clonotypes were shared more with twin than unrelated donors.

On this clonotype itself: What it recognizes is unknown. A read error may account for a junction end that differs from germline.

Each CDR3 protein gets one entry after TCRdb re-called the 5' RACE reads with MiXCR. The data hold fewer than 450,000 distinct CDR3 sequences, with about 28% observed a single time. Germline values: CDR1 SNHLY, CDR2 FYNNEI. The length of the CDR3 is 15 residues. Input material: PBMCs. The chain employs TRBV2 and TRBJ2-2; D call uncertain. This sequence originates from a woman aged 18-49 years in good health. CDR3 in DNA: TGTACCAGCAGTGAATTAGCAGCGAACACCGGGGAGCTGTTTTTT. This gives the protein CTSSELAANTGELFF.